Below are 21 T cell receptor beta chains sequenced from a single sample in a study of siplizumab effects on memory and regulatory T cells. Profiling relied on immunoSEQ multiplex PCR, and the TCRdb table lists in-frame clones only, not all of them. The profile covers about 100,000 clones, with about 93% appearing a single time and roughly 0.6% taken by the ten largest. Sequenced sample: Tregs sorted from blood. These receptors came from a human donor in good health.

This sequence joins TRBV20-1 and TRBJ1-2; D is perhaps TRBD1 (5 bases). The CDR3 totals 11 residues. Germline CDR1 and CDR2: DFQATT and SNEGSKA (reference sequence). Trimming left V 7 bases short and J 4 bases short, with 10 bases between. CDR3 residues: CSGGSRYGYTF. The CDR3 nucleotides are TGCAGTGGGGGCAGTCGCTATGGCTACACCTTC.

This clone was found a few times. The V gene is TRBV2, the J gene TRBJ1-2, with D hard to call. The V gene lost 8 bases and the J gene lost 2 bases, with 3 bases spanning the gap. The V gene's germline CDR1 is SNHLY and CDR2 FYNNEI. CDR3 size: 10 residues. The CDR3 region is CASGNYGYTF. CDR3 coding DNA: TGTGCCAGCGGGAACTATGGCTACACCTTC.

The chain recombines TRBV5-5 with TRBJ1-2; TRBD1 aligns across 7 bases. The germline gives CDR1 SGHKS, CDR2 YYEKEE (reference sequence). The trim removed 2 bases at V and 0 bases at J, leaving 7 bases unmatched. The CDR3 spans 16 residues. The CDR3 loop reads CASSFPQGTANYGYTF. As DNA, the CDR3 is TGTGCCAGCAGCTTCCCCCAAGGGACAGCTAACTATGGCTACACCTTC. The full variable domain, in which reference TRBV5-5 and TRBJ1-2 provide the parts outside the CDR3, is DAGVTQSPTHLIKTRGQQVTLRCSPISGHKSVSWYQQVLGQGPQFIFQYYEKEERGRGNFPDRFSARQFPNYSSELNVNALLLGDSALYLCASSFPQGTANYGYTFGSGTRLTVV.

The J gene is TRBJ2-3, the V gene TRBV18; no clear D gene. Germline V gene sequence: CDR1 KGHSH, CDR2 LQKENI. V was cut by 2 bases and J by 2 bases, with 2 bases left in between. CDR3 size: 12 residues. CDR3 nucleotide sequence: TGTGCCAGCTCACCAGTCACAGATACGCAGTATTTT. This encodes CASSPVTDTQYF.

This rearrangement joins TRBV5-1 to TRBJ1-6, with unresolved D. With 6 bases removed from V and 5 bases from J, the gap between germline ends came to 12 bases. CDR1 and CDR2 (germline): SGHRS, YFSETQ. The CDR3 extends over 14 amino acids. CDR3 coding DNA: TGCGCCAGCACCTTATTCCCGGATAATTCACCCCTCCACTTT. This translates into CASTLFPDNSPLHF.

There are a few counts of this clone. The chain has TRBV30 and TRBJ1-5, with D hard to call. CDR1 and CDR2 (germline): GTSNPN, SVGIG (reference sequence). This CDR3 is built from 15 residues. The V gene lost 0 bases and the J gene lost 7 bases, with 16 bases spanning the gap. CDR3 protein: CAWSVRRTSVQPQHF. The CDR3 DNA sequence: TGTGCCTGGAGTGTACGAAGGACCAGTGTGCAGCCCCAGCATTTT.

The J gene is TRBJ2-7, the V gene TRBV11-1; 7 nucleotides match TRBD2. The V gene end was trimmed by 1 base and the J gene end by 3 bases; junction bases not matched to a gene: 0. The CDR3 is made up of 13 amino acids. Per germline, CDR1 SGHAT and CDR2 FQDESV (reference sequence). This chain's CDR3 is CASSLGTSYEQYF. CDR3 DNA: TGTGCCAGCAGCTTAGGGACTAGCTACGAGCAGTACTTC.

This sequence joins TRBV11-2 and TRBJ2-1, with 7 bases lining up with TRBD2. Germline loops: CDR1 SGHAT, CDR2 FQNNGV. The CDR3 covers 16 residues. Trimming took 5 bases from V and 4 from J; bases not matched to a gene: 11. Here the CDR3 reads CASSAPGTTSYNEQFF. Here the CDR3 DNA reads TGTGCCAGCAGCGCGCCCGGGACTACTTCATACAATGAGCAGTTCTTC.

The chain joins TRBV18 to TRBJ2-7; TRBD2 aligns across 10 bases. The junction had 11 bases not matched to a gene; V was cut back by 6 bases and J by 3 bases. The CDR3 runs 16 residues. Germline lookup yields CDR1 KGHSH and CDR2 LQKENI. CDR3 nucleotide sequence: TGTGCCAGCTCCCCCTTCAGCGGGAGGGTCCTCTACGAGCAGTACTTC. The encoded protein is CASSPFSGRVLYEQYF.

This clone was seen once. This chain links TRBV5-1 with TRBJ1-5; D perhaps matches TRBD1 (5 bases). Trimming removed 0 bases from V and 7 bases from J, with 14 bases in between. In germline, CDR1 is SGHRS, CDR2 YFSETQ. The CDR3 covers 15 residues. This CDR3 reads CASSLVPGEGQPQHF. The CDR3 DNA reads TGCGCCAGCAGCTTGGTCCCCGGGGAGGGGCAGCCCCAGCATTTT.

V is TRBV5-6 and J is TRBJ2-3; D unclear. Germline lookup yields CDR1 SGHDT and CDR2 YYEEEE. The CDR3 has 15 residues. Trimming took off 2 bases at V and 2 bases at J, with 12 bases between the two ends. The CDR3 coding sequence is TGTGCCAGCAGCTTATTACGGCTTACCACAGATACGCAGTATTTT. Residues: CASSLLRLTTDTQYF.

The genes are TRBV5-1 and TRBJ2-3, with TRBD2 matching 11 bases. The CDR3 is made up of 16 amino acids. Germline-derived CDR1 and CDR2 are SGHRS and YFSETQ. V dropped 2 bases and J dropped 6; count of bases not matched to a gene: 8. CDR3 nucleotides: TGCGCCAGCAGCTTTTCGACTAGCGGGACGTTTGATACGCAGTATTTT. Its protein is CASSFSTSGTFDTQYF.

The chain joins TRBV28 to TRBJ1-3, with D hard to call. CDR1 and CDR2 (germline): MDHEN, SYDVKM. The CDR3 runs 15 residues. The V and J ends lost 6 bases and 4 bases respectively, with 16 bases between them. CDR3 protein: CASRPPSGLGNTIYF. Here the CDR3 DNA reads TGTGCCAGCAGGCCCCCCAGTGGGCTCGGAAACACCATATATTTT. Combining the CDR3 with reference TRBV28 and TRBJ1-3 gives the whole variable domain DVKVTQSSRYLVKRTGEKVFLECVQDMDHENMFWYRQDPGLGLRLIYFSYDVKMKEKGDIPEGYSVSREKKERFSLILESASTNQTSMYLCASRPPSGLGNTIYFGEGSWLTVV.

CDR3 residues: CASSQAGGGNTGELFF. CDR3 DNA: TGTGCCAGCAGCCAAGCAGGGGGTGGTAACACCGGGGAGCTGTTTTTT. The V and J genes are TRBV14 and TRBJ2-2; the match to TRBD1 covers 7 bases. V shed 1 base and J 2 bases; nucleotides not matched to a gene: 4. The germline gives CDR1 SGHDN, CDR2 FVKESK. The CDR3 has 16 residues. Filled out from reference TRBV14 and TRBJ2-2, the complete variable domain reads EAGVTQFPSHSVIEKGQTVTLRCDPISGHDNLYWYRRVMGKEIKFLLHFVKESKQDESGMPNNRFLAERTGGTYSTLKVQPAELEDSGVYFCASSQAGGGNTGELFFGEGSRLTVL.

The genes are TRBV11-2 and TRBJ2-2; no reliable D call. Between the trimmed V and J ends, which lost 0 bases and 8 bases, there was a span of 10 bases. Germline CDR1 and CDR2: SGHAT and FQNNGV. The CDR3 is 14 residues long. In DNA form, the CDR3 reads TGTGCCAGCAGCTTAGACTTCTTGGTAGGGGAGCTGTTTTTT. This sequence encodes CASSLDFLVGELFF.

The chain has TRBV5-8 and TRBJ1-2, with D possibly matching TRBD1 (5 bases). V was shortened by 2 bases and J by 4 bases, with 9 bases between the two germline ends. This CDR3 has 13 residues. Germline V lookup: CDR1 SGHTS, CDR2 YDEGEE. CDR3 DNA sequence: TGTGCCAGCAGCTTAGACAGAACCTATGGCTACACCTTC. The encoded protein is CASSLDRTYGYTF.

The chain combines TRBV6-1 with TRBJ1-4; 8 bases line up with TRBD1. The CDR3 extends over 15 amino acids. V shed 5 bases, J shed 8 bases, and the junction held 10 bases outside the gene matches. Germline V gives CDR1 MNHNS, CDR2 SASEGT. The CDR3 nucleotides read TGTGCCAGCAGTACCCCCGGGACAGGCTTCGAAAAACTGTTTTTT. It encodes CASSTPGTGFEKLFF.

This clone was found a few times. This chain's CDR3 is CASSQGRYTEAFF. The CDR3 DNA sequence: TGTGCCAGCAGCCAAGGGAGGTACACTGAAGCTTTCTTT. The chain links TRBV14 to TRBJ1-1; D gene uncertain. The CDR3 runs 13 residues. Trimming cost V 1 base and J 3 bases, with 6 bases left between them. Looked up from germline, CDR1 is SGHDN and CDR2 is FVKESK.

The chain combines TRBV19 with TRBJ1-2; possibly TRBD1 for D (6 bases). Germline CDR1 and CDR2: LNHDA and SQIVND (reference sequence). V lost 3 bases to trimming and J lost 5 bases, with 10 bases between them. The CDR3 is 13 amino acids. The DNA of the CDR3 is TGTGCCAGTAGTATCCGGGACAAGTATGGCTACACCTTC. Encoded protein: CASSIRDKYGYTF.

The chain joins TRBV27 to TRBJ1-3; D gene unclear. CDR1 is MNHEY, CDR2 SMNVEV, per germline (reference sequence). The CDR3 consists of 17 residues. V was shortened by 7 bases and J by 0 bases, with 19 bases between the two germline ends. The CDR3: CASTEQKDGFSGNTIYF. The CDR3 DNA reads TGTGCCAGCACCGAACAAAAGGACGGATTCTCTGGAAACACCATATATTTT.

The chain couples TRBV4-1 to TRBJ2-5, with D maybe TRBD2 (6 bases). Germline CDR1 reads MGHRA; CDR2 reads YSYEKL. V was pared by 4 bases and J by 5 bases, with 11 bases between. The CDR3 runs 13 residues. The CDR3 reads CASSRGGVETQYF. The CDR3, as DNA: TGCGCCAGCAGCCGGGGAGGCGTGGAGACCCAGTACTTC.